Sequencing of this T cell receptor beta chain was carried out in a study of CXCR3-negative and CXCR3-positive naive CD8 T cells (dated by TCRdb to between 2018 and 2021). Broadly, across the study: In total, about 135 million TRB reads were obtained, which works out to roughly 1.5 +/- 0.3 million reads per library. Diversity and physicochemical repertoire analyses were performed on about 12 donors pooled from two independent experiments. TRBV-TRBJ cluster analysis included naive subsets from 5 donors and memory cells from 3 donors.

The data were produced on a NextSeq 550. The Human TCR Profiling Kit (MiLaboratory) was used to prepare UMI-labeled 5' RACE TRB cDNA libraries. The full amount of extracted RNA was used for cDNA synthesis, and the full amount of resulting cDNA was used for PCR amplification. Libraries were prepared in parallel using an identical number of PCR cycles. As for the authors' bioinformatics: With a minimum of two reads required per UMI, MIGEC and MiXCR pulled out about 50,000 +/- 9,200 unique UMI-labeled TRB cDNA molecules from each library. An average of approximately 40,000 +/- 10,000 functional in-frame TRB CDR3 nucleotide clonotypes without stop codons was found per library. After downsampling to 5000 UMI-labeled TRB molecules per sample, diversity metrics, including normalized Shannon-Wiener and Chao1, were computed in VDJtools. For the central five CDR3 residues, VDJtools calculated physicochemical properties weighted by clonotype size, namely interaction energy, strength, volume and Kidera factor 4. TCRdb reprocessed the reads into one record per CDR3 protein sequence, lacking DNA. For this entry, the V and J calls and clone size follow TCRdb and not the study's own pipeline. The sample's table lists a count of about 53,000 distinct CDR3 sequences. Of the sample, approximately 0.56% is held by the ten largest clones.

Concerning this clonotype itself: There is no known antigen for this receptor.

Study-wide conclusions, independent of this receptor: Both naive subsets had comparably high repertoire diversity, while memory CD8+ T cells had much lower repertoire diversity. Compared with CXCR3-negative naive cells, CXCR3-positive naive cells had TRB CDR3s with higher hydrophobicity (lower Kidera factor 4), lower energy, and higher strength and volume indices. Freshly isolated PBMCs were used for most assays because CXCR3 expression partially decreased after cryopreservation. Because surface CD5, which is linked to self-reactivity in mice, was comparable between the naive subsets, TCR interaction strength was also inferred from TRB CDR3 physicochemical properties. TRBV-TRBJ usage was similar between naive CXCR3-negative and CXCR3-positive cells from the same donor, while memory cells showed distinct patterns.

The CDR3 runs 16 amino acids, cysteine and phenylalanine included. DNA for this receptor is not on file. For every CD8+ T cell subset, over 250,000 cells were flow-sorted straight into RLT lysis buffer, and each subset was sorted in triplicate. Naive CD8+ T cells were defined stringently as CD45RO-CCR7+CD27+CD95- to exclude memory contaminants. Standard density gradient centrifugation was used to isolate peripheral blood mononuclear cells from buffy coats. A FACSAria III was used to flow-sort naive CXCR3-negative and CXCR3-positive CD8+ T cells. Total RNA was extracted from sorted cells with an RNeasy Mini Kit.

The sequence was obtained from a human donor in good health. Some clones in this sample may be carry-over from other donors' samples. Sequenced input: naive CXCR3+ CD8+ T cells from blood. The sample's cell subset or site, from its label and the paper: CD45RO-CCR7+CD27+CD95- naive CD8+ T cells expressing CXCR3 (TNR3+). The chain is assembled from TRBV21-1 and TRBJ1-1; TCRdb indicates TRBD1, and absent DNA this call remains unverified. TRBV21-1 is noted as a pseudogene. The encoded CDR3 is CASSKRGQPLNTEAFF.